The subject of this entry is one T cell receptor (beta chain). Antigen: not known. These data belong to a study of beta chain features in type 1 diabetes. The study's findings and limits: Type 1 diabetes patients showed a moderate but significant shortening of TCRB CDR3s in all four CD4+ subsets. VDJ junctions sequenced from type 1 diabetes patients showed fewer insertions and more deletions.

The ends were cut back, 3 bases at V and 4 bases at J, with 12 bases in the middle. Germline values: CDR1 GTSNPN, CDR2 SVGIG (reference sequence). CDR3 size: 13 residues. Expressed TCRB transcripts were sequenced because the entire RNA isolate underwent reverse transcription. Produced via immunoSEQ multiplex PCR; TCRdb's table is partial and in-frame only. Of hundreds of thousands of clones listed, about 30% are singletons. The chain employs TRBV30 and TRBJ1-2; TRBD1 might be the D (5 bases). This receptor was taken from a man aged 18 to 29 in good health. What was sequenced was naive CD4+ T cells from blood. The CDR3 region has the DNA TGTGCCTGGAGCGAGGGACCGAGCTATGGCTACACCTTC. Its protein product is CAWSEGPSYGYTF.